This T cell receptor beta chain was identified during a study of cytomegalovirus exposure and HLA in healthy donors. Study results and limitations: More than 15,000 TCR beta sequences were associated with HLA alleles at 0.05 false discovery rate in a later analysis.

The PCR employed 60 Vbeta primers together with 13 Jbeta primers. Some clones are missing from TCRdb's copy, which holds only in-frame ones; the method was immunoSEQ multiplex PCR. The sample has about 120,000 clones, 63% seen once; the top ten hold 10%. This clone was seen a few times. Its antigen is unknown. J gave up 5 bases and V 7 bases, and 8 bases lay outside the gene matches. The germline V gene encodes CDR1 SNHLY and CDR2 FYNNEI. The CDR3 runs 14 residues. The sample taken for sequencing was PBMCs. The receptor was derived from a man between 40 and 49 years old in good health and CMV-seropositive. J is TRBJ2-5 and V is TRBV2; 9 nucleotides line up with TRBD1. As DNA, the CDR3 is TGTGCCAGCAAGCAGACAGGGGGTTGGGAGACCCAGTACTTC. It is translated as CASKQTGGWETQYF.